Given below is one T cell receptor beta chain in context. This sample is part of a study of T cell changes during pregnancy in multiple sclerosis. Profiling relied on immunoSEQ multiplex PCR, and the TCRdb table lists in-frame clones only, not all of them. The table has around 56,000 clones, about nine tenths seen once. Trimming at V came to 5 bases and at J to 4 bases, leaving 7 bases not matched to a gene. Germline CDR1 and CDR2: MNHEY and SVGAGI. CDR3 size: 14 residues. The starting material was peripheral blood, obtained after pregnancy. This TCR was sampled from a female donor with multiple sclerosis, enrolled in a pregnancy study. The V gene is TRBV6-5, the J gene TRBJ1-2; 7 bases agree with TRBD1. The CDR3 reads CASSLTGQAYGYTF. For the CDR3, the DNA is TGTGCCAGCAGTCTCACCGGACAGGCCTATGGCTACACCTTC.